A single sample gave rise to the 4 T cell receptor beta chains below, sequenced in a study of T cells after posttransplantation cyclophosphamide. Profiled with immunoSEQ multiplex PCR; TCRdb holds only in-frame clones, not every one. The profile shows thousands of clones, almost 85% of them singletons. Sampled 1 year posttransplant, controls received myeloablative marrow transplants, methotrexate and a calcineurin inhibitor. Source: PBMCs, taken after an allogeneic stem cell transplant with a calcineurin inhibitor and methotrexate. The receptors derive from a male patient aged 40-55 years who received an allogeneic stem cell transplant from an unrelated donor, was CMV-positive, and had chronic GVHD only. Among the T cells, some may be from the graft donor.

The rearrangement links TRBV5-4 to TRBJ1-6, with D unclear. The CDR3 totals 15 residues. Germline assignment: CDR1 SGHNT and CDR2 YYREEE (reference sequence). Trimming took off 0 bases at V and 7 bases at J, with 11 bases between the two ends. CDR3 sequence: CASSLVETQNSPLHF. CDR3 sequence (DNA): TGTGCCAGCAGCTTGGTTGAAACGCAGAATTCACCCCTCCACTTT.

On this clone itself: A junction boundary mismatches the germline segment, possibly from a read error. V and J are TRBV27 and TRBJ2-2; TRBD2 aligns across 8 bases. Germline lookup yields CDR1 MNHEY and CDR2 SMNVEV (reference sequence). The CDR3 totals 18 residues. CDR3 region: CAGSLADFGLATPGELFF. CDR3 DNA sequence: TGTGCCGGCAGTTTAGCGGATTTCGGACTAGCCACGCCCGGGGAGCTGTTTTTT.

The chain's CDR3 is CASSLGSPTGDKGYGYTF. The CDR3 DNA reads TGTGCCAGCAGCTTAGGGAGCCCGACAGGGGACAAAGGCTATGGCTACACCTTC. The gene calls are TRBV7-8 and TRBJ1-2; 8 bases map to TRBD1. Germline trimming cut 1 base from V and 4 bases from J; bases unmatched to any gene: 14. The CDR3 contains 18 residues. Germline CDR1 and CDR2: SGHVS and FQNEAQ.

V and J are TRBV2 and TRBJ1-2, with D perhaps TRBD1 (6 bases). The CDR3 extends over 11 amino acids. CDR1 is SNHLY and CDR2 is FYNNEI in the germline V gene. V was shortened by 6 bases and J by 6 bases, with 8 bases between the two germline ends. This CDR3 reads CASRTGNGYTF. DNA for the CDR3: TGTGCCAGCAGGACAGGAAATGGCTACACCTTC. Supplemented by reference TRBV2 and TRBJ1-2, the full variable domain reads EPEVTQTPSHQVTQMGQEVILRCVPISNHLYFYWYRQILGQKVEFLVSFYNNEISEKSEIFDDQFSVERPDGSNFTLKIRSTKLEDSAMYFCASRTGNGYTFGSGTRLTVV.